These T cell receptor beta chains were read from a single sample in a study of T cell repertoires and HLA-DP antigens. TCRdb's table, derived via immunoSEQ multiplex PCR, lists solely in-frame clones and lacks some. The data hold under 2,500 clones, with roughly 72% observed a single time. Sequenced sample: CD137- CD4+ T cells from cultured PBMCs. These receptors all stem from a man in his fifties or sixties in good health and CMV-seronegative. CDR3s include the opening cysteine and the closing phenylalanine or tryptophan. The D gene is left open where the match is weak. The size field is filled for only some rows; it gives once, few, many or a size class.

D gene: .; J gene: TRBJ1-1; clone size: once; V gene: TRBV27; CDR3 protein: CASSFEGGETEAFF; CDR3 DNA: TGTGCCAGCAGTTTCGAGGGGGGAGAGACTGAAGCTTTCTTT
D gene: TRBD1; J gene: TRBJ1-5; clone size: .; V gene: TRBV6-6; CDR3 protein: CASRVTGGNQPQHF; CDR3 DNA: TGTGCCAGCAGGGTGACAGGGGGGAACCAGCCCCAGCATTTT
D gene: .; J gene: TRBJ1-6; clone size: .; V gene: TRBV6-4; CDR3 protein: CASTLRRAYNSPLHF; CDR3 DNA: TGTGCCAGCACCTTGAGGAGGGCTTATAATTCACCCCTCCACTTT
D gene: TRBD1; J gene: TRBJ1-4; clone size: .; V gene: TRBV9; CDR3 protein: CASTGTGGEKLFF; CDR3 DNA: TGTGCCAGCACTGGGACAGGGGGCGAAAAACTGTTTTTT
D gene: .; J gene: TRBJ1-1; clone size: .; V gene: TRBV11-2; CDR3 protein: CASSFDRTRNTEAFF; CDR3 DNA: TGTGCCAGCAGCTTTGACAGGACCCGGAACACTGAAGCTTTCTTT
D gene: TRBD1; J gene: TRBJ1-1; clone size: .; V gene: TRBV4-3; CDR3 protein: CASSQDWGSQGAPEAFF; CDR3 DNA: TGCGCCAGCAGCCAAGATTGGGGCTCACAGGGGGCTCCTGAAGCTTTCTTT
D gene: .; J gene: TRBJ1-4; clone size: .; V gene: TRBV7-2; CDR3 protein: CASSLTAAPEKLFF; CDR3 DNA: TGTGCCAGCAGCTTGACAGCGGCCCCTGAAAAACTGTTTTTT
D gene: TRBD1; J gene: TRBJ1-2; clone size: .; V gene: TRBV25-1; CDR3 protein: CASNPGTENGYTF; CDR3 DNA: TGTGCCAGCAATCCCGGGACAGAAAACGGCTACACCTTC
D gene: .; J gene: TRBJ1-4; clone size: .; V gene: TRBV5-5; CDR3 protein: CASRSYGGQSGNEKLFF; CDR3 DNA: TGTGCCAGCAGGTCATACGGGGGACAAAGCGGAAATGAAAAACTGTTTTTT
D gene: .; J gene: TRBJ1-1; clone size: .; V gene: TRBV7-2; CDR3 protein: CASSTPLNTEAFF; CDR3 DNA: TGTGCCAGCAGCACTCCCTTGAACACTGAAGCTTTCTTT
D gene: .; J gene: TRBJ2-5; clone size: .; V gene: TRBV5-4; CDR3 protein: CASSSPPGETQYF; CDR3 DNA: TGTGCCAGCAGCTCCCCCCCGGGGGAGACCCAGTACTTC
D gene: TRBD2; J gene: TRBJ2-1; clone size: .; V gene: TRBV4-3; CDR3 protein: CASSQDLSAGLDPNEQFF; CDR3 DNA: TGCGCCAGCAGCCAAGATTTATCAGCGGGACTAGACCCCAATGAGCAGTTCTTC
D gene: .; J gene: TRBJ1-5; clone size: hyperexpanded; V gene: TRBV28; CDR3 protein: CASTPLGEGPNQPQHF; CDR3 DNA: TGTGCCAGCACCCCCTTAGGCGAAGGGCCAAATCAGCCCCAGCATTTT
D gene: .; J gene: TRBJ2-7; clone size: .; V gene: TRBV10-1; CDR3 protein: CASSESRGRAYEQYF; CDR3 DNA: TGCGCCAGCAGTGAGTCTAGGGGCCGGGCCTACGAGCAGTACTTC
D gene: TRBD1; J gene: TRBJ1-1; clone size: .; V gene: TRBV7-9; CDR3 protein: CASSLTGGSYTEAFF; CDR3 DNA: TGTGCCAGCAGCTTAACAGGGGGCTCTTACACTGAAGCTTTCTTT
D gene: .; J gene: TRBJ1-6; clone size: once; V gene: TRBV4-3; CDR3 protein: CASSPNRISNSPLHF; CDR3 DNA: TGCGCCAGCAGCCCAAACAGGATTTCTAATTCACCCCTCCACTTT
D gene: .; J gene: TRBJ2-1; clone size: once; V gene: TRBV7-9; CDR3 protein: CASSFGGQLSSYNEQFF; CDR3 DNA: TGTGCCAGCAGCTTCGGGGGGCAGTTAAGCTCCTACAATGAGCAGTTCTTC
D gene: TRBD1; J gene: TRBJ2-3; clone size: .; V gene: TRBV4-3; CDR3 protein: CASSQDWQGAGDTQYF; CDR3 DNA: TGCGCCAGCAGCCAAGATTGGCAGGGGGCCGGAGATACGCAGTATTTT
D gene: .; J gene: TRBJ2-3; clone size: once; V gene: TRBV5-6; CDR3 protein: CASSFAGRIDTQYF; CDR3 DNA: TGTGCCAGCAGCTTCGCGGGTAGGATAGATACGCAGTATTTT